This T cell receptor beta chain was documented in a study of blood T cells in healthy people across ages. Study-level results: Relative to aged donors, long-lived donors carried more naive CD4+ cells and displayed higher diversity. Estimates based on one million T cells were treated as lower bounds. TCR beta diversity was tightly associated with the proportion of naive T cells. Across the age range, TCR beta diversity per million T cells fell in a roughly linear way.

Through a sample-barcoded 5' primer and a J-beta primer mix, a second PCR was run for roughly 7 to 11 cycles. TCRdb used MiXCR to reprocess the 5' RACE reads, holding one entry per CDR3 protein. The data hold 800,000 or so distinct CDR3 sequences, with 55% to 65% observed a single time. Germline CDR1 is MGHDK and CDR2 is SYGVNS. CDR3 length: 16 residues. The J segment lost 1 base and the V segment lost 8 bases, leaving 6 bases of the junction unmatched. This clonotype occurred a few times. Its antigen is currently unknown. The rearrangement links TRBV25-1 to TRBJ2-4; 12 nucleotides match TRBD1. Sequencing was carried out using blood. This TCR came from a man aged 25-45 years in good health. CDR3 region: CASGTGGGEAKNIQYF. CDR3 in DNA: TGTGCCAGCGGGACAGGGGGCGGTGAGGCCAAAAACATTCAGTACTTC.